This passage covers 8 T cell receptor beta chains from one sample sequenced in a study of blood T cells in healthy people across ages (dated by TCRdb to the mid-2010s). Library preparation employed 5' RACE. Sequencing was carried out with an Illumina HiSeq 2500. The second PCR ran for about 6 to 12 cycles and used a J-beta primer mix along with a sample-barcoded 5' primer. The raw public data were reprocessed by TCRdb itself: fastp quality trimming at Q25, MiXCR clonotype calling, in-frame beta chains only. One record per CDR3 amino acid sequence lists the most common genes and DNA. This sample has about 1.4 million distinct CDR3 sequences in its table, and around 59% of those were observed once. The top ten clonotypes cover 5% to 7% of the sample. The sample was blood. All receptors come from a man between 18 and 29 years old in good health.

The rearrangement joins TRBV27 to TRBJ2-7, with D possibly being TRBD1 or TRBD2 (5 bases each). V was clipped by 6 bases and J by 6 bases, with 24 bases between them. The germline V gene has CDR1 MNHEY and CDR2 SMNVEV (reference sequence). CDR3 length: 16 amino acids. The chain's CDR3 is CASSLRDPSTIGEQYF. In DNA, the CDR3 is TGTGCCAGCAGCCTCCGGGACCCCTCGACGATTGGCGAGCAGTACTTC.

This chain joins TRBV7-9 and TRBJ1-2, with a weak D call TRBD1 (5 bases). The germline V gene encodes CDR1 SEHNR and CDR2 FQNEAQ (reference sequence). V dropped 2 bases and J dropped 8 bases, with 15 bases sitting between them. The CDR3 is made up of 14 amino acids. The CDR3 coding sequence is TGTGCCAGCAGCTTAATGTCAGGGACGGACGGCTACACCTTC. This translates into CASSLMSGTDGYTF.

The chain uses TRBV13 and TRBJ2-7; 11 bases fit TRBD1. Germline V gene sequence: CDR1 PRHDT, CDR2 FYEKMQ (reference sequence). The CDR3 covers 14 residues. Trimming at V came to 4 bases and at J to 5 bases, leaving 4 bases not matched to a gene. The CDR3 sequence: CASSSPGQGDEQYF. The CDR3 DNA reads as TGTGCCAGCAGCTCACCGGGACAGGGGGACGAGCAGTACTTC.

The chain joins TRBV27 to TRBJ2-7; TRBD1 agrees at 7 bases. CDR1 and CDR2 from the germline V gene are MNHEY and SMNVEV (reference sequence). CDR3 length: 14 residues. V shed 7 bases and J 0 bases; nucleotides not matched to a gene: 6. The CDR3 reads CASTPQGTSYEQYF. The CDR3 nucleotides read TGTGCCAGCACCCCACAGGGGACCTCCTACGAGCAGTACTTC.

This chain uses TRBV20-1 with TRBJ2-7; 7 bases agree with TRBD2. The better agreement between TRBJ2-5 and the DNA end casts doubt on the J call. Germline CDR1 and CDR2: DFQATT and SNEGSKA (reference sequence). This CDR3 comprises 12 residues. The CDR3 protein is CSAHAGVGTQYF. The CDR3 region has the DNA TGCAGTGCCCACGCGGGGGTGGGGACCCAGTACTTC.

J is TRBJ2-7 and V is TRBV29-1, with D perhaps given as TRBD1 or TRBD2 (5 bases each). The CDR3 spans 13 residues. Germline assignment: CDR1 SQVTM and CDR2 ANQGSEA. The V end lost 6 bases, the J end lost 5 bases, and 17 bases lay between the germline ends. The CDR3 protein is CSVGTWDRNEQYF. In DNA, the CDR3 is TGCAGCGTGGGGACCTGGGATAGAAACGAGCAGTACTTC.

V usage is TRBV5-6 and J usage is TRBJ2-7; no clear D gene. Germline assignment: CDR1 SGHDT and CDR2 YYEEEE. The CDR3 length is 15 residues. Trimming stripped 3 bases from V and 4 bases from J, with 17 bases between. CDR3 loop: CASSSSGSWSYEQYF. The CDR3 region has the DNA TGTGCCAGCAGCTCCTCCGGGTCTTGGTCTTACGAGCAGTACTTC.

The chain combines TRBV10-2 with TRBJ1-5; D might be TRBD1 (5 bases). This CDR3 spans 14 amino acids. In germline, CDR1 is WSHSY, CDR2 SAAADI. The ends were cut back, 2 bases at V and 6 bases at J, with 11 bases in the middle. This CDR3 is CASSEVGLGQPQHF. CDR3 coding DNA: TGCGCCAGCAGTGAGGTGGGGCTCGGTCAGCCCCAGCATTTT.